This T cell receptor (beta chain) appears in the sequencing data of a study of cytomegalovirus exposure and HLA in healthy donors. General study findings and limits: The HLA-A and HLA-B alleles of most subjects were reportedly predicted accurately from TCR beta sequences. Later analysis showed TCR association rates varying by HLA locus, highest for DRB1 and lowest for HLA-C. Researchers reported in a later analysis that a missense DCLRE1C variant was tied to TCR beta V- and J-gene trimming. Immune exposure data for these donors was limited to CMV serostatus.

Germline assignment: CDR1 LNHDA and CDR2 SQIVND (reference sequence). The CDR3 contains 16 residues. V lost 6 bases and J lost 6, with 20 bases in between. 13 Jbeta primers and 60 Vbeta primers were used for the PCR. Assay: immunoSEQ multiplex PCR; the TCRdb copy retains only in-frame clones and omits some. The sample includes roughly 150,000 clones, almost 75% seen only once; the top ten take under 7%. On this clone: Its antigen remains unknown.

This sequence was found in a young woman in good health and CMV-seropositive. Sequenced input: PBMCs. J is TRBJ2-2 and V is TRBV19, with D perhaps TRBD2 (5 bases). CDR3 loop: CASRISGVLMAGELFF. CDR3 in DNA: TGTGCCAGTAGGATCTCCGGGGTTTTAATGGCCGGGGAGCTGTTTTTT.